The T cell receptor beta chain described here comes from a study of CD8 T cell repertoires and HIV-1 epitope variants. Study as a whole: Twenty-five autologous and known Gag and Nef epitope variant peptides each stimulated T cells separately. Study-wide findings and caveats: The assay identified only TCR beta chains of antigen-proliferating T cells.

Here immunoSEQ multiplex PCR was the method, and the copy in TCRdb shows in-frame clones only, minus some. The sample records 90,000 or so clones, more than 65% being singletons. Concerning this clone itself: Its antigen remains unknown.

Sequenced input: uncultured baseline CD8+ T cells from peripheral blood mononuclear cells (PBMCs). The receptor's source is a male donor with HIV.

The CDR3 protein is CASSERRSGRSNEKLFF. The CDR3 region has the DNA TGTGCCAGCAGTGAAAGGAGGTCGGGACGAAGTAATGAAAAACTGTTTTTT. V is TRBV6-1 and J is TRBJ1-4, with D tentatively TRBD1 (5 bases). The germline gives CDR1 MNHNS, CDR2 SASEGT. The germline V and J ends were trimmed by 2 bases and 4 bases, with 17 bases remaining between them. This CDR3 is 17 amino acids long.